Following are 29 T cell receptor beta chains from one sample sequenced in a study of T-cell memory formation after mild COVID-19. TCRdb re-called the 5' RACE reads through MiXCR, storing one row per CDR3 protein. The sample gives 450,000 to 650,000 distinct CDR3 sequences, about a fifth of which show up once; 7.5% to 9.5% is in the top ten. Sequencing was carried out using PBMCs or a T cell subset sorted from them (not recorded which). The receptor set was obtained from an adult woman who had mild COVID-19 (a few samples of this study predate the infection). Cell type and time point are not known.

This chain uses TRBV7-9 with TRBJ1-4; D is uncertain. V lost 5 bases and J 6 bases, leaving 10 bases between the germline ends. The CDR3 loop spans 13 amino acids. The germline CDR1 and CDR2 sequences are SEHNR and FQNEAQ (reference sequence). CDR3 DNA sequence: TGTGCCAGCAGCCGCCCGGGCTATGAAAAACTGTTTTTT. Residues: CASSRPGYEKLFF. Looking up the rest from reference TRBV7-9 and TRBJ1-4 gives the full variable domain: DTGVSQNPRHKITKRGQNVTFRCDPISEHNRLYWYRQTLGQGPEFLTYFQNEAQLEKSRLLSDRFSAERPKGSFSTLEIQRTEQGDSAMYLCASSRPGYEKLFFGSGTQLSVL.

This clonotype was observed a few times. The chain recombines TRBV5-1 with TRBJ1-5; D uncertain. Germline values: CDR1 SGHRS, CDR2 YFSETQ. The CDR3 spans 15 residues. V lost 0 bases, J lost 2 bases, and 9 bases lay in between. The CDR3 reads CASSLAGTRNQPQHF. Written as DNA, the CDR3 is TGCGCCAGCAGCTTGGCCGGCACGCGCAATCAGCCCCAGCATTTT.

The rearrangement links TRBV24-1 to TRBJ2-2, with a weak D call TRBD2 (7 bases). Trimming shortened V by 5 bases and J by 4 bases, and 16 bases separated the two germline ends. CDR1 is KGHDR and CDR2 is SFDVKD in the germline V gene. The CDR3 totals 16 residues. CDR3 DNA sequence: TGTGCCACCAGTGCCCTTTATGGGGGGGCCACCGGGGAGCTGTTTTTT. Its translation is CATSALYGGATGELFF.

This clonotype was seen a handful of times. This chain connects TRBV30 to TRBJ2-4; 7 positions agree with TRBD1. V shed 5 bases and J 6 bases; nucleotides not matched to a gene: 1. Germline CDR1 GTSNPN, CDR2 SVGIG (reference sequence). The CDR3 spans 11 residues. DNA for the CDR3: TGTGCCTGGGGACAGGCAAACATTCAGTACTTC. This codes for CAWGQANIQYF. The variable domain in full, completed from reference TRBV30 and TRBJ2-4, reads SQTIHQWPATLVQPVGSPLSLECTVEGTSNPNLYWYRQAAGRGLQLLFYSVGIGQISSEVPQNLSASRPQDRQFILSSKKLLLSDSGFYLCAWGQANIQYFGAGTRLSVL.

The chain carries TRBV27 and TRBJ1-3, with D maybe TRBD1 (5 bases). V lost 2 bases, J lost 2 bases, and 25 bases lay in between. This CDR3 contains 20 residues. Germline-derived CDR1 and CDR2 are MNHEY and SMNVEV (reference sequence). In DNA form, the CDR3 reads TGTGCCAGCAGTTTACGTTATCTTTCAGGGTTTGGTATTACTGGAAACACCATATATTTT. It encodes CASSLRYLSGFGITGNTIYF.

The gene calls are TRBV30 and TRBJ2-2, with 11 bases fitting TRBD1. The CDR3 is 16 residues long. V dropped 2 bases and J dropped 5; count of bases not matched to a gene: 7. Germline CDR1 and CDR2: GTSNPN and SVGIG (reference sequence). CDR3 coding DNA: TGTGCCTGGAGTACGCCCGGGACAGGGGGAACCGGGGAGCTGTTTTTT. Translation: CAWSTPGTGGTGELFF.

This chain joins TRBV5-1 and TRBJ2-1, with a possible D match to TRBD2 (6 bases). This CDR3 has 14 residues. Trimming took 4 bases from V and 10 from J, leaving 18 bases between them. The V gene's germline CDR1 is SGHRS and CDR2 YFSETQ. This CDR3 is CASSHGTIRGEQFF. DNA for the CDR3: TGCGCCAGCAGCCATGGAACGATTCGGGGGGAGCAGTTCTTC.

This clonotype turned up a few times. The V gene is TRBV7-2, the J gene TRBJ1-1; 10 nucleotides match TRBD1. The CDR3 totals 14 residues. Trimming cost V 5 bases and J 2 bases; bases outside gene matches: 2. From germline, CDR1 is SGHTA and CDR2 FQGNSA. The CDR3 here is CASSVTGGNTEAFF. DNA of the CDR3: TGTGCCAGCAGCGTGACAGGGGGCAACACTGAAGCTTTCTTT.

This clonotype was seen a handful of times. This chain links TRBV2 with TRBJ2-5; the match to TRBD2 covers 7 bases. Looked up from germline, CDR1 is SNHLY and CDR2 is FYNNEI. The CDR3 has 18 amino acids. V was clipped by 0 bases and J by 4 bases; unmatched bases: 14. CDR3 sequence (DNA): TGTGCCAGCAGTGAAGCTAGCGGGCGGTTCCGGTCCTTAGAGACCCAGTACTTC. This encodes CASSEASGRFRSLETQYF.

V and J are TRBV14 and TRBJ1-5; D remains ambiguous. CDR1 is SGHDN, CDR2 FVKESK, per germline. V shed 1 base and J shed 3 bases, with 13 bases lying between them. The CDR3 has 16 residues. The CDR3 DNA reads TGTGCCAGCAGCCAAGTGCCCCTGCCGCCCAATCAGCCCCAGCATTTT. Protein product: CASSQVPLPPNQPQHF.

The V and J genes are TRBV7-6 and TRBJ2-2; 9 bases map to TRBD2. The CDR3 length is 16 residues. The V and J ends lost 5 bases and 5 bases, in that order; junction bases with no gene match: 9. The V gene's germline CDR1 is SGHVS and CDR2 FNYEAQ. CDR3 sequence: CASSLTSGYSTGELFF. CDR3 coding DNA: TGTGCCAGCAGCCTAACTAGCGGGTATTCAACCGGGGAGCTGTTTTTT. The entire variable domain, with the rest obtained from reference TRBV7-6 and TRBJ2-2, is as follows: GAGVSQSPRYKVTKRGQDVALRCDPISGHVSLYWYRQALGQGPEFLTYFNYEAQQDKSGLPNDRFSAERPEGSISTLTIQRTEQRDSAMYRCASSLTSGYSTGELFFGEGSRLTVL.

CDR3 sequence: CASRYTSGGEQYF. The CDR3 DNA reads as TGTGCCAGCAGGTATACTTCAGGCGGCGAGCAGTACTTC. V usage is TRBV6-1 and J usage is TRBJ2-7, with unresolved D. This CDR3 comprises 13 residues. Trimming removed 6 bases at V and 6 bases at J, with 15 bases between. Germline CDR1 and CDR2: MNHNS and SASEGT.

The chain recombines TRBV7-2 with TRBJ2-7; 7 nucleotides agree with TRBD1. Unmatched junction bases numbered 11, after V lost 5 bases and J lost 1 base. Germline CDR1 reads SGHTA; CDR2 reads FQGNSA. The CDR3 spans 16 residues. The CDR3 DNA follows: TGTGCCAGCAGCAGAGGGGGCACAGGGAAGTCCTACGAGCAGTACTTC. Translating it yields CASSRGGTGKSYEQYF.

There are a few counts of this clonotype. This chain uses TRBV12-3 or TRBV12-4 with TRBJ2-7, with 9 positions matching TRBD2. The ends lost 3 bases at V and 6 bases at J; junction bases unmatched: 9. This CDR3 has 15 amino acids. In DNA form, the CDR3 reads TGTGCCAGCAGTTTGCTAGCGGGATCATTAGGCGAGCAGTACTTC. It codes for CASSLLAGSLGEQYF.

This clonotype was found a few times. The CDR3 sequence is CASSYLRLAGVDTQYF. CDR3 nucleotides: TGTGCCAGCAGCTACCTTCGACTAGCGGGAGTGGATACGCAGTATTTT. J is TRBJ2-3 and V is TRBV7-9; TRBD2 agrees at 12 bases. The CDR3 totals 16 residues. Germline CDR1 is SEHNR and CDR2 is FQNEAQ (reference sequence). J gave up 6 bases and V 4 bases, and 8 bases lay outside the gene matches.

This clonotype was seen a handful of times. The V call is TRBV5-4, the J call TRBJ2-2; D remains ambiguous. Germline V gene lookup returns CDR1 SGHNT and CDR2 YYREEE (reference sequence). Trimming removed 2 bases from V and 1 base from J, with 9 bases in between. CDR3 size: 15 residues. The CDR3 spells CASSLRLVNTGELFF. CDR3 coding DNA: TGTGCCAGCAGCTTACGGTTGGTGAACACCGGGGAGCTGTTTTTT.

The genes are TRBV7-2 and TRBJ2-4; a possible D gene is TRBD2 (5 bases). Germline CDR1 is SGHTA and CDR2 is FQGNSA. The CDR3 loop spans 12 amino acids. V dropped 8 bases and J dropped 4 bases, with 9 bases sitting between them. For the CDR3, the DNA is TGTGCCAGCGGAGCGGTAAAAAACATTCAGTACTTC. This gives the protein CASGAVKNIQYF.

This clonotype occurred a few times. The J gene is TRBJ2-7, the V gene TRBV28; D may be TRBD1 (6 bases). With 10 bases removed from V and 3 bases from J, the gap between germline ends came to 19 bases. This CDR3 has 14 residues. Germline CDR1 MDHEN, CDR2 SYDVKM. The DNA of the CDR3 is TGTGCCACCAAAGGGACATTGGGCTACTACGAGCAGTACTTC. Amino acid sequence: CATKGTLGYYEQYF.

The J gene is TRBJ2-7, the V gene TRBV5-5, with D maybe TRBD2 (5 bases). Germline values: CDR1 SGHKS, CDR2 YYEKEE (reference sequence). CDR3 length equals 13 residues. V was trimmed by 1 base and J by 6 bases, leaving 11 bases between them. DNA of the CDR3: TGTGCCAGCAGCTTGTTCGGGAAGCCCGAGCAGTACTTC. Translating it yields CASSLFGKPEQYF.

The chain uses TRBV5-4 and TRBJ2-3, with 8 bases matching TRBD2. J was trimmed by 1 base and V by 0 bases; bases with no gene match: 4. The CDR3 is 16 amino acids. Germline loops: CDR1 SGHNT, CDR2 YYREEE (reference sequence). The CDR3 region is CASSLARREGTDTQYF. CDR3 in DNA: TGTGCCAGCAGCTTGGCTAGGCGGGAGGGCACAGATACGCAGTATTTT.

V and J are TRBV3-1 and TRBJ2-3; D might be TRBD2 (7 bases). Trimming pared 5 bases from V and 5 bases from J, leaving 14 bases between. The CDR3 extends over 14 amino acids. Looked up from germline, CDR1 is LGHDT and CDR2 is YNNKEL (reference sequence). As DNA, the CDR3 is TGTGCCAGCAGCGGGGGGGCGTTTCAAGATACGCAGTATTTT. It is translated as CASSGGAFQDTQYF.

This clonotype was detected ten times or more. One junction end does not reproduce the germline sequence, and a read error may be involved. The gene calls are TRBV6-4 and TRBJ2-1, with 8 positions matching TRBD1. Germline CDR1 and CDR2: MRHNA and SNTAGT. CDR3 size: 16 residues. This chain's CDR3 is CASSDSSPGQGPELVF. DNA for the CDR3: TGTGCCAGCAGTGACTCCAGCCCAGGACAGGGTCCCGAATTGGTCTTC.

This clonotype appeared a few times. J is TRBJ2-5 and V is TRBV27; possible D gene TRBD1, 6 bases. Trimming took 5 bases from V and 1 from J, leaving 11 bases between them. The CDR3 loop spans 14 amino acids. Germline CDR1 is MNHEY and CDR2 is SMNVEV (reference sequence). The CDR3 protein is CASSQTRGQETQYF. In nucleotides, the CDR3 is TGTGCCAGCAGTCAGACCAGGGGCCAAGAGACCCAGTACTTC.

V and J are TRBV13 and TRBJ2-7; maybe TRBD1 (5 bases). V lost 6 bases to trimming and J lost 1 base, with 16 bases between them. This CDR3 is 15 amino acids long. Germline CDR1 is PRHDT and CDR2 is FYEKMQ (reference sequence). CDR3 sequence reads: CASRSGKRESYEQYF. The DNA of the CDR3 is TGTGCCAGCAGGTCAGGGAAGCGAGAGTCCTACGAGCAGTACTTC.

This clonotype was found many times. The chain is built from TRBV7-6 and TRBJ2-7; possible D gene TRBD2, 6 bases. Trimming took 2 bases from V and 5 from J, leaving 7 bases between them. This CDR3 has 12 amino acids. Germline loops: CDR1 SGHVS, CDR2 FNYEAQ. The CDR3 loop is CASSLWGDEQYF. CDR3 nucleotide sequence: TGTGCCAGCAGCTTATGGGGGGACGAGCAGTACTTC.

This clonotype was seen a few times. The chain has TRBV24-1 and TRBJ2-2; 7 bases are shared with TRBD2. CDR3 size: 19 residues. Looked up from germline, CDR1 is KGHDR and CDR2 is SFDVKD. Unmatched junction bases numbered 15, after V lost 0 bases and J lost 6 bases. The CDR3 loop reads CATSDLSGGAAIEAGELFF. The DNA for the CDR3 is TGTGCCACCAGTGATTTGTCGGGAGGCGCGGCGATAGAGGCCGGGGAGCTGTTTTTT.

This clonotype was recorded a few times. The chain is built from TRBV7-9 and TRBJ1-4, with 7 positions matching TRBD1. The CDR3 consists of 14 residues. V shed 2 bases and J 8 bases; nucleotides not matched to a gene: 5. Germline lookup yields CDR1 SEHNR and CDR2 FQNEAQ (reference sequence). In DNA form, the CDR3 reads TGTGCCAGCAGCTTATCCGGCAGGGGGGAAAAACTGTTTTTT. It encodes CASSLSGRGEKLFF. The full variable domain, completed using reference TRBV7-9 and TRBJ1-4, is DTGVSQNPRHKITKRGQNVTFRCDPISEHNRLYWYRQTLGQGPEFLTYFQNEAQLEKSRLLSDRFSAERPKGSFSTLEIQRTEQGDSAMYLCASSLSGRGEKLFFGSGTQLSVL.

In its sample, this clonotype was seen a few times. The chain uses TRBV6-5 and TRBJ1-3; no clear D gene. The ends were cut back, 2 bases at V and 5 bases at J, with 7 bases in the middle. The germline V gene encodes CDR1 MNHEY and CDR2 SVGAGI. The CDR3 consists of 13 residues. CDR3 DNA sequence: TGTGCCAGCAGTTACCTGGATCGAAACACCATATATTTT. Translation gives CASSYLDRNTIYF.

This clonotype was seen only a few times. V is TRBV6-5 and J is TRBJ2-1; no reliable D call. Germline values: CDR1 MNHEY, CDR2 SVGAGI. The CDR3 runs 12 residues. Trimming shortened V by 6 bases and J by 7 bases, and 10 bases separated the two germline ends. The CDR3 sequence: CASRTRPNEQFF. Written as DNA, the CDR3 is TGTGCCAGCAGGACCCGACCGAATGAGCAGTTCTTC.